The source of this TCR beta chain is a study of blood T cell repertoires in COVID-19 (dated by TCRdb to the early 2020s). General notes on the study: The collaborator samples originated in the United States, Italy and Spain and spanned the acute and convalescent phases of COVID-19. The repertoires were made available in a free public database intended to serve as a resource for research on the immune response to SARS-CoV-2. Nearly every sample came with metadata listing a de-identified subject ID, COVID-19 status, age in years and sex. Subjects who had been exposed to COVID-19, were actively infected with it, or had recovered from it provided the deeply sampled blood TCRbeta repertoires that made up the dataset. The samples were drawn from the first 160 participants of the ongoing ImmuneRACE study and from 1,254 subjects provided by 6 global collaborators. Where available, HLA class I and class II types were taken from metadata supplied by the sample provider and were not determined by assay-based typing. The prospective study material was composed of cDNA or gDNA derived from T cells, B-cell-depleted T cells, or PBMCs. Beyond this particular receptor, the publication reports: Clinical and demographic metadata were provided uncurated, with the amount varying by source and participant.

About this clone itself: Its antigen target is currently unknown. No per-base quality is available; no much larger clone lies one base away.

The immunoSEQ Assay, a bias-controlled multiplex PCR, was used to amplify TCRbeta CDR3 regions from genomic DNA. The study's own analysis went as follows. Nucleated cell counts per sample were estimated from amplification of reference gene primers within the assay. To quantify the absolute abundance of each unique TCRbeta CDR3 rearrangement, sequence reads were collapsed and filtered. For each sample, productive Simpson clonality was calculated by taking the square root of Simpson's diversity index across productive rearrangements. In TCRdb, the immuneACCESS table is reduced to in-frame sequences with V and J assigned. These tables do not hold every clone; where another copy was compared, an unresolved V gene accounts for under half, and the others remain unexplained. V and J calls and clone size follow that table, whereas D and trimming were derived from the DNA. Present in this sample are 250,000 to 400,000 clones, around 89% of which were seen just once. The ten largest clones add up to under 2% of the sample.

At one collaborating source in Seattle, patients were enrolled during active infection and were followed longitudinally through the course of disease. The collaborating institutions used their own protocols to collect whole blood in K2EDTA tubes. Collaborator samples were shipped for TCRbeta analysis as frozen whole blood, isolated PBMCs, or DNA extracted from either sample type. The germline V gene supplies CDR1 SGHVS and CDR2 FNYEAQ. Germline trimming amounts to 5 bases on V and 6 bases on J, with 9 as the count of junction bases outside the gene matches. CDR3 length: 15 amino acids, cysteine to phenylalanine. The entry retains the CDR3 DNA only, 45 bases that are in frame from base 1.

The chain links TRBV7-6 with TRBJ2-2, with 7 bases aligning to TRBD1. The sequencing sample was made of peripheral blood. The TCR comes from a woman under 40 with COVID-19, enrolled during active disease. The encoded CDR3 is CASSADRELAGELFF. The DNA reads TGTGCCAGCAGCGCTGACAGGGAGCTTGCCGGGGAGCTGTTTTTT.